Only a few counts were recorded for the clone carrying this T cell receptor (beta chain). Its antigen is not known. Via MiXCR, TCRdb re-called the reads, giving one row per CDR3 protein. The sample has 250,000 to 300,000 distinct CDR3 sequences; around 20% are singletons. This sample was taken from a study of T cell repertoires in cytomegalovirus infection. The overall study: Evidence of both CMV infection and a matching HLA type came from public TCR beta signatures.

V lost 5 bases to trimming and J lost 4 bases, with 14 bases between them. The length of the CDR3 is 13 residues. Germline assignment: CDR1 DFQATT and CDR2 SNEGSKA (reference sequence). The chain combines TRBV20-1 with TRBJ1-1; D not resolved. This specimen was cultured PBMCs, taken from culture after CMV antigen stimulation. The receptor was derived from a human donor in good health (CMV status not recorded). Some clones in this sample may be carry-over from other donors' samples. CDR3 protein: CSASTVSGTEAFF. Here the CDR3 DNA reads TGCAGTGCTTCCACAGTCTCTGGCACTGAAGCTTTCTTT.